Reported below is one T cell receptor beta chain. Its antigen remains unidentified. The PCR was carried out with 60 Vbeta primers and 13 Jbeta primers. TCRdb's copy holds only in-frame clones and misses some; the assay was immunoSEQ multiplex PCR. The sample records 60,000 to 65,000 clones, roughly 86% being singletons. This entry belongs to a study of cytomegalovirus exposure and HLA in healthy donors. In germline, CDR1 is SEHNR, CDR2 FQNEAQ (reference sequence). CDR3 length equals 15 residues. Trimming cost V 4 bases and J 2 bases, with 12 bases left between them. Study-wide results and limits: Some V segments could not be told apart, so they were left out, TRBV6-2 and TRBV6-3 among them. Association with HLA alleles at 0.05 false discovery rate was found for 16,951 TCR beta sequences in a later analysis. TCR beta chains associated with HLA were, in a later analysis, more clonally expanded than equally common others. A later analysis revealed that TCR association rates differed between HLA loci, peaking at DRB1 and bottoming out at HLA-C.

Sequences were obtained from PBMCs. This sequence originates from a man aged 18-30 years in good health and CMV-seronegative. The V call is TRBV7-9, the J call TRBJ1-5; D not certain. The CDR3 reads CASSSSGSGNQPQHF. DNA of the CDR3: TGTGCCAGCAGCTCCTCCGGGTCCGGCAATCAGCCCCAGCATTTT.